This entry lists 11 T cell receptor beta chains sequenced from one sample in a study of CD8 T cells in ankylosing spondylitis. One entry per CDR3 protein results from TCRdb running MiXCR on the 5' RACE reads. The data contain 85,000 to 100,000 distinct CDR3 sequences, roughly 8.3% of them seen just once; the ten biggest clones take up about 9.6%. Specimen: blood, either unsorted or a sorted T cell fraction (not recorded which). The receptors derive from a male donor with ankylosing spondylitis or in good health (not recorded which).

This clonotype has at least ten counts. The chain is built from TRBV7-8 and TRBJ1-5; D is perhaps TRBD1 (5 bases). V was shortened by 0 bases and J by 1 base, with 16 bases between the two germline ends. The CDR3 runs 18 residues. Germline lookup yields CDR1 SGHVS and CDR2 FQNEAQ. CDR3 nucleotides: TGTGCCAGCAGCTTAGCTGGGGCCGGGTTGGGGAGCAATCAGCCCCAGCATTTT. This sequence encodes CASSLAGAGLGSNQPQHF.

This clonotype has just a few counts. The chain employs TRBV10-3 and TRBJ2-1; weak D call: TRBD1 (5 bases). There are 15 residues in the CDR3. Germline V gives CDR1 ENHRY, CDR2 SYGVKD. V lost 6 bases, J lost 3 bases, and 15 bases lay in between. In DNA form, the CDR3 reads TGTGCCATCAGGCCGACAGAGTCCCGCTACAATGAGCAGTTCTTC. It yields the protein CAIRPTESRYNEQFF.

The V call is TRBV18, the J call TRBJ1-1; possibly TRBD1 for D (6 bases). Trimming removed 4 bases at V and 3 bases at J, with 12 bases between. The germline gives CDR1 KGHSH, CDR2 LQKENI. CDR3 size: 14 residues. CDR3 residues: CASSLQGEDTEAFF. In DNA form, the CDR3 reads TGTGCCAGCTCACTACAGGGAGAGGACACTGAAGCTTTCTTT.

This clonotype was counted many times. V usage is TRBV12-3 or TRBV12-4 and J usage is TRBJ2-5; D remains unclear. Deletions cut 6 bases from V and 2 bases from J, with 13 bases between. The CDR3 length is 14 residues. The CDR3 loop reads CASSPVYVQETQYF. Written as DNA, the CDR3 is TGTGCCAGCAGCCCCGTTTATGTACAAGAGACCCAGTACTTC.

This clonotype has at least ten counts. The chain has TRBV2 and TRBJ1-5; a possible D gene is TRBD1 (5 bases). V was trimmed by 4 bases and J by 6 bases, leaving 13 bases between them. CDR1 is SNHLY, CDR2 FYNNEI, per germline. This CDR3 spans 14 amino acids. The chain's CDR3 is CASSGTGETQPQHF. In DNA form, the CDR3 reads TGTGCCAGCAGTGGTACAGGAGAGACTCAGCCCCAGCATTTT.

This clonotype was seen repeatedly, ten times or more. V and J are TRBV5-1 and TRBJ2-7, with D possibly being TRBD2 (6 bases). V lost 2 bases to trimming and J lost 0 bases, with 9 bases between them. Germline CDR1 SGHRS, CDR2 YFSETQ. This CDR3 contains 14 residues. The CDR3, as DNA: TGCGCCAGCAGCTTTGGAGGGAGCTCCTACGAGCAGTACTTC. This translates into CASSFGGSSYEQYF.

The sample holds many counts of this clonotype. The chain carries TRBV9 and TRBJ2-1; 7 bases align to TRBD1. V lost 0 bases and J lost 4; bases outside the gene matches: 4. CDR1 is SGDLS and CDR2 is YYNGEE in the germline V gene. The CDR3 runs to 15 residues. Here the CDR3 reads CASSVVGTVYNEQFF. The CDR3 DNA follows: TGTGCCAGCAGCGTAGTCGGGACAGTTTACAATGAGCAGTTCTTC. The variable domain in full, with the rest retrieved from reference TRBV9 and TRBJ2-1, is DSGVTQTPKHLITATGQRVTLRCSPRSGDLSVYWYQQSLDQGLQFLIQYYNGEERAKGNILERFSAQQFPDLHSELNLSSLELGDSALYFCASSVVGTVYNEQFFGPGTRLTVL.

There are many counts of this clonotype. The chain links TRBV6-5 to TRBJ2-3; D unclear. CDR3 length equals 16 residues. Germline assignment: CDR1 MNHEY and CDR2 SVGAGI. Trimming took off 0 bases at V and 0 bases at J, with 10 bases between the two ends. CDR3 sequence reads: CASSYSIAVSTDTQYF. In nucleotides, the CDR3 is TGTGCCAGCAGTTACTCGATTGCGGTTAGCACAGATACGCAGTATTTT.

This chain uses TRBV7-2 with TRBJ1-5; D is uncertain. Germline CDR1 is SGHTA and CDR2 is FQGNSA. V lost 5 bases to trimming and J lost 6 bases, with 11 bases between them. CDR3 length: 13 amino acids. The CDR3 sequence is CASSPGLVQPQHF. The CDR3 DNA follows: TGTGCCAGCAGCCCGGGTCTAGTTCAGCCCCAGCATTTT.

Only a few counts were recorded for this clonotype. In DNA, the CDR3 is TGTGCCTGCTGTTTATATAGGCTCGGGCAGGCGATTCGCAATCAGCCCCAGCATTTT. This translates into CACCLYRLGQAIRNQPQHF. The J gene is TRBJ1-5, the V gene TRBV12-3 or TRBV12-4; D is undetermined. V was clipped by 11 bases and J by 2 bases, with 31 bases between them. The CDR3 is 19 residues long.

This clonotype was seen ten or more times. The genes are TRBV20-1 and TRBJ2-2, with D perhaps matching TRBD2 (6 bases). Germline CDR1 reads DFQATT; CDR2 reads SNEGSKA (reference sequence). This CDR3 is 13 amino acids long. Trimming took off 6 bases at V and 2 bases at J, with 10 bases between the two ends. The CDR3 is CSAGSGNTGELFF. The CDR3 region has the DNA TGCAGTGCCGGGAGCGGAAACACCGGGGAGCTGTTTTTT.